The 32 T cell receptor beta chains reported below all come from one sample, sequenced in a study of response to subunit inactivated influenza vaccine. TCRdb itself ran the RT-PCR reads through MiXCR, one entry per CDR3 protein. The sample shows fewer than 800,000 distinct CDR3 sequences, less than 20% of them seen only once. The source material was PBMCs from blood, sampled about 13 days after vaccination. These receptors all come from a middle-aged man who received an inactivated influenza vaccine.

The table lists this clonotype with a few counts. This rearrangement joins TRBV29-1 to TRBJ2-1; 8 bases are a match to TRBD1. The CDR3 consists of 18 residues. Per the germline V gene, CDR1 is SQVTM and CDR2 is ANQGSEA. V lost 6 bases and J lost 7; bases outside the gene matches: 23. The CDR3 spells CSVKYMTGDDTGRNEQFF. CDR3 DNA sequence: TGCAGCGTCAAATACATGACAGGGGACGACACCGGAAGGAATGAGCAGTTCTTC.

This clonotype was observed a handful of times. This sequence joins TRBV5-1 and TRBJ2-5; tentative D call: TRBD1 (6 bases). V dropped 2 bases and J dropped 5 bases, with 16 bases sitting between them. The CDR3 extends over 15 amino acids. Germline CDR1 reads SGHRS; CDR2 reads YFSETQ. The DNA for the CDR3 is TGCGCCAGCAGCTTCTCGGCCTCTGGGGGCGAGACCCAGTACTTC. This encodes CASSFSASGGETQYF.

This clonotype was observed a handful of times. The chain combines TRBV7-3 with TRBJ2-2; the match to TRBD2 covers 14 bases. This CDR3 has 21 residues. With V trimmed by 1 base and J by 4 bases, 14 bases remained unmatched. Germline V lookup: CDR1 SGHTA, CDR2 FQGTGA. The CDR3 spells CASSLRLAGTSGSARTGELFF. In DNA, the CDR3 is TGTGCCAGCAGCTTAAGGTTGGCTGGGACTAGCGGGAGTGCGCGCACCGGGGAGCTGTTTTTT.

This clonotype was detected only a few times. V is TRBV4-3 and J is TRBJ2-7; a weak D match, TRBD2 (7 bases). The CDR3 has 16 amino acids. Germline V CDR1 and CDR2: LGHNA, YSLEER. The V gene lost 1 base and the J gene lost 0 bases, with 13 bases spanning the gap. DNA of the CDR3: TGCGCCAGCAGCCAAGGGTCGGGGGGCCTCTCCTACGAGCAGTACTTC. It codes for CASSQGSGGLSYEQYF.

The sample holds a few counts of this clonotype. This chain connects TRBV28 to TRBJ2-5; 7 bases map to TRBD1. With 7 bases clipped from V and 2 bases from J, the junction kept 13 bases outside the gene matches. This CDR3 has 16 amino acids. The germline gives CDR1 MDHEN, CDR2 SYDVKM. Here the CDR3 reads CASNGGTGASQETQYF. CDR3 sequence (DNA): TGTGCCAGCAATGGGGGAACAGGGGCTTCTCAAGAGACCCAGTACTTC.

The chain employs TRBV25-1 and TRBJ1-6; TRBD1 might be the D (5 bases). The CDR3 has 15 amino acids. The germline V gene has CDR1 MGHDK and CDR2 SYGVNS. V lost 2 bases to trimming and J lost 7 bases, with 12 bases between them. The CDR3 spells CASSERAGSNSPLHF. The CDR3 coding sequence is TGTGCCAGCAGTGAACGGGCAGGGTCAAATTCACCCCTCCACTTT.

The J gene is TRBJ1-1, the V gene TRBV9, with D maybe TRBD1 (5 bases). Germline CDR1 and CDR2: SGDLS and YYNGEE. The CDR3 runs to 16 residues. V lost 0 bases to trimming and J lost 0 bases, with 12 bases between them. In nucleotides, the CDR3 is TGTGCCAGCAGCGTAGCTGGTTCAGGGATGAACACTGAAGCTTTCTTT. This encodes CASSVAGSGMNTEAFF.

This clonotype showed up just a few times. The V gene is TRBV29-1, the J gene TRBJ2-1; 12 bases line up with TRBD2. In germline, CDR1 is SQVTM, CDR2 ANQGSEA. V was pared by 0 bases and J by 5 bases, with 2 bases of the junction left unmatched. The CDR3 totals 15 residues. The CDR3 region has the DNA TGCAGCGTTGAAGAGGGACTAGCGGGTAACAATGAGCAGTTCTTC. Encoded protein: CSVEEGLAGNNEQFF.

This clonotype showed up just a few times. This chain joins TRBV6-5 and TRBJ2-7; the D call may be TRBD1 or TRBD2 (6 bases each). The CDR3 spans 16 residues. With 0 bases removed from V and 5 bases from J, the gap between germline ends came to 17 bases. The germline V gene encodes CDR1 MNHEY and CDR2 SVGAGI. The CDR3 spells CASSYSKGGKVNEQYF. The CDR3, as DNA: TGTGCCAGCAGTTACTCGAAGGGGGGCAAGGTCAACGAGCAGTACTTC.

This clonotype was counted ten times or more. V and J are TRBV12-3 or TRBV12-4 and TRBJ1-1; TRBD1 is a possible D gene (5 bases). This CDR3 is 17 amino acids long. Between the trimmed V and J ends, which lost 3 bases and 1 base, there was a span of 18 bases. The CDR3 sequence is CASSLGTWGRANTEAFF. The CDR3 DNA reads as TGTGCCAGCAGTTTGGGAACGTGGGGCAGGGCGAACACTGAAGCTTTCTTT.

V usage is TRBV28 and J usage is TRBJ2-1, with TRBD1 identical over 10 bases. Germline V CDR1 and CDR2: MDHEN, SYDVKM. The junction had 6 bases not matched to a gene; V was cut back by 5 bases and J by 5 bases. The CDR3 spans 15 residues. The CDR3 DNA reads as TGTGCCAGCAGTCCTCCCGGGACAGGGGACAATGAGCAGTTCTTC. Translation gives CASSPPGTGDNEQFF.

V is TRBV20-1 and J is TRBJ2-7, with D perhaps matching TRBD1 (5 bases). This CDR3 contains 13 residues. The ends were cut back, 0 bases at V and 3 bases at J, with 9 bases in the middle. Germline lookup yields CDR1 DFQATT and CDR2 SNEGSKA (reference sequence). Here the CDR3 DNA reads TGCAGTGCTAGAGATAACAGGTACTACGAGCAGTACTTC. This gives the protein CSARDNRYYEQYF.

There are a few counts of this clonotype. The V and J genes are TRBV20-1 and TRBJ2-5, with D tentatively TRBD1 or TRBD2 (5 bases each). V lost 4 bases and J lost 5, with 14 bases in between. CDR1 is DFQATT, CDR2 SNEGSKA, per germline (reference sequence). This CDR3 region has 13 residues. The CDR3 DNA reads TGCAGTGCTATGAGGGACCCCAGGGAGACCCAGTACTTC. Amino acid sequence: CSAMRDPRETQYF.

This clonotype was detected ten times or more. This sequence joins TRBV6-1 and TRBJ1-1; D ambiguous. This CDR3 is 14 amino acids long. Germline V gives CDR1 MNHNS, CDR2 SASEGT. V lost 6 bases to trimming and J lost 6 bases, with 17 bases between them. CDR3 bases: TGTGCCAGCAGCTCCTATCGGGGTGGGGCTGAAGCTTTCTTT. It translates to CASSSYRGGAEAFF.

This clonotype was seen many times. This chain links TRBV5-6 with TRBJ2-7; the D gene could be TRBD1 or TRBD2 (5 bases each). The CDR3 has 14 residues. Germline V gives CDR1 SGHDT, CDR2 YYEEEE. V lost 6 bases and J 6 bases, leaving 19 bases between the germline ends. The CDR3 DNA follows: TGTGCCAGCACCTCGAGGGGACGGTATTTCGAGCAGTACTTC. Translated, it gives CASTSRGRYFEQYF.

This chain connects TRBV12-3 or TRBV12-4 to TRBJ2-1; TRBD2 agrees at 8 bases. The CDR3 is 18 residues long. V shed 6 bases and J 4 bases; nucleotides not matched to a gene: 17. CDR3 sequence (DNA): TGTGCCAGCAGCCTAAGAGGGCGGGGACTAGTTCCTTACAATGAGCAGTTCTTC. Protein sequence: CASSLRGRGLVPYNEQFF.

This rearrangement joins TRBV7-2 to TRBJ2-1; TRBD1 matches at 8 bases. Germline V gives CDR1 SGHTA, CDR2 FQGNSA. The CDR3 totals 15 residues. V gave up 5 bases and J gave up 5 bases; unmatched junction bases: 8. CDR3 DNA sequence: TGTGCCAGCAGCACGGACAGGGCGGTCAACAATGAGCAGTTCTTC. Translated, it gives CASSTDRAVNNEQFF.

V gene TRBV20-1 combines with J gene TRBJ1-4; 8 positions match TRBD1. CDR1 and CDR2 (germline): DFQATT, SNEGSKA (reference sequence). The V segment lost 2 bases and the J segment 5 bases; nucleotides outside the gene matches: 1. The CDR3 spans 13 residues. The CDR3 sequence: CSARHRGNEKLFF. The CDR3 bases are TGCAGTGCTAGACACAGGGGGAATGAAAAACTGTTTTTT.

The chain recombines TRBV28 with TRBJ2-2; no clear D gene. Trimming left V 6 bases short and J 6 bases short, with 11 bases between. Looked up from germline, CDR1 is MDHEN and CDR2 is SYDVKM. The CDR3 covers 13 residues. CDR3: CASSLRLSGELFF. The DNA of the CDR3 is TGTGCCAGCAGCCTTCGTCTGTCCGGGGAGCTGTTTTTT.

The CDR3 DNA sequence: TGCGCCAGCAGCCACGGACGAGTCTCTGGAAACACCATATATTTT. Translated, it gives CASSHGRVSGNTIYF. The chain uses TRBV4-1 and TRBJ1-3, with no clear D. CDR1 is MGHRA, CDR2 YSYEKL, per germline. With 3 bases removed from V and 0 bases from J, the gap between germline ends came to 9 bases. The CDR3 consists of 15 residues.

A few counts support this clonotype. V and J are TRBV20-1 and TRBJ2-1, with D possibly matching TRBD2 (5 bases). The CDR3 totals 13 residues. CDR1 DFQATT and CDR2 SNEGSKA come from the germline V gene (reference sequence). V lost 2 bases to trimming and J lost 4 bases, with 9 bases between them. The CDR3 nucleotides are TGCAGTGCTAGAACCACTAGTTACAATGAGCAGTTCTTC. Translating it yields CSARTTSYNEQFF.

The J gene is TRBJ2-7, the V gene TRBV4-3; TRBD2 might be the D (5 bases). Germline V gene sequence: CDR1 LGHNA, CDR2 YSLEER. The CDR3 has 18 residues. V was trimmed by 0 bases and J by 2 bases, leaving 20 bases between them. CDR3 in amino acids: CASSQDEVGRGSAYEQYF. The CDR3 nucleotides are TGCGCCAGCAGCCAAGATGAAGTGGGTAGAGGGTCAGCCTACGAGCAGTACTTC.

This clonotype was counted at least ten times. The rearrangement joins TRBV29-1 to TRBJ1-4; 7 nucleotides agree with TRBD1. The length of the CDR3 is 13 residues. Germline loops: CDR1 SQVTM, CDR2 ANQGSEA. Germline trimming cut 4 bases from V and 8 bases from J; bases unmatched to any gene: 7. The CDR3: CSVGQGRGEKLFF. CDR3 bases: TGCAGCGTTGGACAGGGCCGAGGGGAAAAACTGTTTTTT.

This clonotype was counted between two and nine times. The rearrangement joins TRBV4-3 to TRBJ2-2; D remains unclear. This CDR3 is built from 15 residues. The V end lost 3 bases, the J end lost 3 bases, and 11 bases lay between the germline ends. Germline CDR1 is LGHNA and CDR2 is YSLEER. The CDR3 nucleotides read TGCGCCAGCAGCCAGCGCGCCGGCGACACCGGGGAGCTGTTTTTT. It codes for CASSQRAGDTGELFF.

This chain uses TRBV5-5 with TRBJ1-6; unclear D gene. This CDR3 is built from 13 residues. The V gene's germline CDR1 is SGHKS and CDR2 YYEKEE (reference sequence). The ends were cut back, 0 bases at V and 9 bases at J, with 7 bases in the middle. CDR3 sequence: CASSLEISSPLHF. CDR3 DNA sequence: TGTGCCAGCAGCTTGGAGATAAGTTCACCCCTCCACTTT.

A few counts support this clonotype. The chain employs TRBV6-5 and TRBJ2-7; possibly TRBD1 or TRBD2 for D (6 bases each). The CDR3 sequence is 12 residues long. Germline CDR1 is MNHEY and CDR2 is SVGAGI. Between the trimmed V and J ends, which lost 8 bases and 2 bases, there was a span of 10 bases. CDR3 sequence (DNA): TGTGCCAGCTGGGGGGCAACCTACGAGCAGTACTTC. It codes for CASWGATYEQYF.

The chain uses TRBV5-6 and TRBJ2-1, with 7 positions matching TRBD2. V lost 2 bases, J lost 7 bases, and 9 bases stayed unmatched. Per the germline V gene, CDR1 is SGHDT and CDR2 is YYEEEE. CDR3 length: 15 residues. The CDR3 spells CASSFGAILANEQFF. Here the CDR3 DNA reads TGTGCCAGCAGCTTTGGAGCCATACTAGCGAATGAGCAGTTCTTC. Drawing the rest from reference TRBV5-6 and TRBJ2-1, the complete variable domain is DAGVTQSPTHLIKTRGQQVTLRCSPKSGHDTVSWYQQALGQGPQFIFQYYEEEERQRGNFPDRFSGHQFPNYSSELNVNALLLGDSALYLCASSFGAILANEQFFGPGTRLTVL.

CDR3 amino acids: CASSPQQGEYTEAFF. The CDR3, as DNA: TGTGCCAGCTCACCACAGCAGGGGGAGTACACTGAAGCTTTCTTT. The chain is built from TRBV18 and TRBJ1-1, with TRBD1 identical over 7 bases. The CDR3 runs to 15 residues. Germline-derived CDR1 and CDR2 are KGHSH and LQKENI. V shed 1 base, J shed 3 bases, and the junction held 5 bases outside the gene matches.

The chain is built from TRBV12-5 and TRBJ1-2; no reliable D call. The CDR3 consists of 13 residues. CDR1 and CDR2 from the germline V gene are LGHNT and FRNRAP. The ends were cut back, 3 bases at V and 4 bases at J, with 9 bases in the middle. CDR3 amino acids: CASGFEVFYGYTF. CDR3 coding DNA: TGTGCTAGTGGTTTCGAGGTTTTCTATGGCTACACCTTC. The entire variable domain, with the rest obtained from reference TRBV12-5 and TRBJ1-2, is as follows: DARVTQTPRHKVTEMGQEVTMRCQPILGHNTVFWYRQTMMQGLELLAYFRNRAPLDDSGMPKDRFSAEMPDATLATLKIQPSEPRDSAVYFCASGFEVFYGYTFGSGTRLTVV.

V usage is TRBV7-9 and J usage is TRBJ2-1; no reliable D call. The germline V gene encodes CDR1 SEHNR and CDR2 FQNEAQ (reference sequence). The V end was cut by 6 bases, the J end by 4 bases, with 10 bases between. The length of the CDR3 is 13 residues. CDR3 sequence reads: CASRPLDYNEQFF. CDR3 in DNA: TGTGCCAGCAGGCCTCTCGATTACAATGAGCAGTTCTTC.

The rearrangement links TRBV7-9 to TRBJ2-3; D ambiguous. The CDR3 spans 17 residues. Trimming shortened V by 5 bases and J by 0 bases, and 18 bases separated the two germline ends. CDR1 and CDR2 (germline): SEHNR, FQNEAQ (reference sequence). The CDR3: CASSPRLGGPSTDTQYF. The CDR3 DNA reads TGTGCCAGCAGCCCCCGTCTTGGCGGACCTAGCACAGATACGCAGTATTTT. The variable domain in full, completed from reference TRBV7-9 and TRBJ2-3, reads DTGVSQNPRHKITKRGQNVTFRCDPISEHNRLYWYRQTLGQGPEFLTYFQNEAQLEKSRLLSDRFSAERPKGSFSTLEIQRTEQGDSAMYLCASSPRLGGPSTDTQYFGPGTRLTVL.

This clonotype was seen more than once but under ten times. The chain carries TRBV29-1 and TRBJ1-1; 7 bases align to TRBD1. Trimming at V came to 6 bases and at J to 4 bases, leaving 2 bases not matched to a gene. Looked up from germline, CDR1 is SQVTM and CDR2 is ANQGSEA. The CDR3 runs to 11 residues. CDR3 sequence reads: CSVTGATEAFF. DNA of the CDR3: TGCAGCGTAACAGGGGCCACTGAAGCTTTCTTT.